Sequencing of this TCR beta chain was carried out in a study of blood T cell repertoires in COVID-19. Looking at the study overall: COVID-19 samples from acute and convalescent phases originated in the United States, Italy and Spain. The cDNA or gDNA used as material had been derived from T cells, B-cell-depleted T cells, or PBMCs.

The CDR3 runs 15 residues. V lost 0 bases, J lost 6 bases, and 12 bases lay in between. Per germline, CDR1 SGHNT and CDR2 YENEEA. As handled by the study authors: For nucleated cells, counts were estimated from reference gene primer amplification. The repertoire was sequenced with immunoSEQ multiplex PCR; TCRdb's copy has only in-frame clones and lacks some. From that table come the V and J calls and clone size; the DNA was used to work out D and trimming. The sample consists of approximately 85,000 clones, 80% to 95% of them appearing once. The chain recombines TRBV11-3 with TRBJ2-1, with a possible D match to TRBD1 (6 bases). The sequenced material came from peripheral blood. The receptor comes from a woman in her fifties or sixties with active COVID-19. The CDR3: CASSLDGQGFNEQFF. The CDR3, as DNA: TGTGCCAGCAGCTTAGATGGGCAGGGGTTCAATGAGCAGTTCTTC.